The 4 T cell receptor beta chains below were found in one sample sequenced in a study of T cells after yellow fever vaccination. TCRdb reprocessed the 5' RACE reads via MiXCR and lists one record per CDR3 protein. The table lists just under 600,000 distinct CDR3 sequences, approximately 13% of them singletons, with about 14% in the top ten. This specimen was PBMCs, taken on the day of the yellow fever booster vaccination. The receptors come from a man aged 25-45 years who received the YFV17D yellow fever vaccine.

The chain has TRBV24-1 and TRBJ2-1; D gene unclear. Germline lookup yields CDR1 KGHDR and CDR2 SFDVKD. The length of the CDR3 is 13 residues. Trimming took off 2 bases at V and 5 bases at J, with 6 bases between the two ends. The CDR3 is CATSDSAHNEQFF. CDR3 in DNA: TGTGCCACCAGTGATTCGGCCCACAATGAGCAGTTCTTC.

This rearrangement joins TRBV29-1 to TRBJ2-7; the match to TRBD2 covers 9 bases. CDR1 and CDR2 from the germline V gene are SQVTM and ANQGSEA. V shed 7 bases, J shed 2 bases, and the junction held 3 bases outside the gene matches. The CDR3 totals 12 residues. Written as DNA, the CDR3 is TGCAGCGCTAGCGGGAACGCCTACGAGCAGTACTTC. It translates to CSASGNAYEQYF.

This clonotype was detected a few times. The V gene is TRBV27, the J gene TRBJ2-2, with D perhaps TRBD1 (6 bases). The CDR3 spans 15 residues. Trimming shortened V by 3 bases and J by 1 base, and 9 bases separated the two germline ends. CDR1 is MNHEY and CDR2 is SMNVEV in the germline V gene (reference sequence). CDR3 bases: TGTGCCAGCAGTTTGACGACAGGGAACACCGGGGAGCTGTTTTTT. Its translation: CASSLTTGNTGELFF.

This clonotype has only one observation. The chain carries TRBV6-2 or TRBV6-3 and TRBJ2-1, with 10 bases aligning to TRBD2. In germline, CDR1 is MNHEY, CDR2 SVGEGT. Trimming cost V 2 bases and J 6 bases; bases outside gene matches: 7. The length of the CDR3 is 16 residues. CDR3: CASSYTLAGVFNEQFF. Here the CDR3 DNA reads TGTGCCAGCAGTTACACCCTAGCGGGAGTGTTCAATGAGCAGTTCTTC.